These 21 T cell receptor beta chains originate from one sample sequenced in a study of PD-1 blockade in classical Hodgkin lymphoma. Some clones are missing from TCRdb's copy, which holds only in-frame ones; the method was immunoSEQ multiplex PCR. Of some 52,000 clones in the sample, more than 75% were seen once. Time point meaning: cycle 4 day 1 (C4D1), after around six weeks of nivolumab. All trial patients relapsed after autologous stem cell transplantation. Sequenced material: peripheral blood mononuclear cells (PBMCs), taken before the fourth cycle of nivolumab. These receptors were taken from a human donor with classical Hodgkin lymphoma.

The chain is built from TRBV18 and TRBJ2-5; D not certain. The CDR3 is 14 amino acids. The V gene lost 0 bases and the J gene lost 4 bases, with 9 bases spanning the gap. CDR1 is KGHSH, CDR2 LQKENI, per germline. The CDR3 coding sequence is TGTGCCAGCTCACCACCGGTTGGGTTAGAGACCCAGTACTTC. It yields the protein CASSPPVGLETQYF.

The chain employs TRBV28 and TRBJ1-1; TRBD1 agrees at 9 bases. The V gene's germline CDR1 is MDHEN and CDR2 SYDVKM. Unmatched junction bases numbered 5, after V lost 5 bases and J lost 7 bases. The CDR3 length is 13 residues. The CDR3 DNA follows: TGTGCCAGCAGTAACAGGGGGCGCAATGAAGCTTTCTTT. The encoded protein is CASSNRGRNEAFF.

This clone occurred once. This chain joins TRBV15 and TRBJ2-7; 7 bases align to TRBD1. The CDR3 contains 15 residues. The V segment lost 1 base and the J segment 1 base; nucleotides outside the gene matches: 4. Germline-derived CDR1 and CDR2 are LNHNV and YYDKDF (reference sequence). The DNA for the CDR3 is TGTGCCACCAGCAGAGGGGACAGTCCTTCCTACGAGCAGTACTTC. Its protein is CATSRGDSPSYEQYF. Together with reference TRBV15 and TRBJ2-7, the CDR3 gives the full variable domain: DAMVIQNPRYQVTQFGKPVTLSCSQTLNHNVMYWYQQKSSQAPKLLFHYYDKDFNNEADTPDNFQSRRPNTSFCFLDIRSPGLGDTAMYLCATSRGDSPSYEQYFGPGTRLTVT.

This chain links TRBV4-1 with TRBJ2-7; D gene ambiguous. The germline V gene has CDR1 MGHRA and CDR2 YSYEKL. Trimming took off 0 bases at V and 0 bases at J, with 9 bases between the two ends. This CDR3 contains 15 residues. Here the CDR3 reads CASSQDRLVSYEQYF. Here the CDR3 DNA reads TGCGCCAGCAGCCAAGATCGGCTAGTCTCCTACGAGCAGTACTTC.

The J gene is TRBJ1-5, the V gene TRBV2; D is unclear. V dropped 6 bases and J dropped 0 bases, with 12 bases sitting between them. The CDR3 is 15 residues long. Germline loops: CDR1 SNHLY, CDR2 FYNNEI. The CDR3 region is CASSNAGYSNQPQHF. The CDR3 region has the DNA TGTGCCAGCAGCAATGCAGGATATAGCAATCAGCCCCAGCATTTT.

The chain is built from TRBV2 and TRBJ2-2, with TRBD1 as a possible D gene (6 bases). The germline gives CDR1 SNHLY, CDR2 FYNNEI. V lost 6 bases to trimming and J lost 5 bases, with 16 bases between them. The CDR3 covers 15 residues. For the CDR3, the DNA is TGTGCCAGCAGCCTATTACAGGGAAATACCGGGGAGCTGTTTTTT. Its protein product is CASSLLQGNTGELFF. Full variable domain (outside the CDR3, taken from reference TRBV2 and TRBJ2-2): EPEVTQTPSHQVTQMGQEVILRCVPISNHLYFYWYRQILGQKVEFLVSFYNNEISEKSEIFDDQFSVERPDGSNFTLKIRSTKLEDSAMYFCASSLLQGNTGELFFGEGSRLTVL.

This chain connects TRBV5-8 to TRBJ1-2; no clear D gene. Germline-derived CDR1 and CDR2 are SGHTS and YDEGEE. This CDR3 has 16 amino acids. V shed 3 bases and J shed 6 bases, with 21 bases lying between them. The DNA for the CDR3 is TGTGCCAGCAGCTCCGGAATCAACTGGGCCAAGAATGGCTACACCTTC. This sequence encodes CASSSGINWAKNGYTF.

This chain uses TRBV10-3 with TRBJ2-4, with D possibly matching TRBD1 (6 bases). Trimming left V 3 bases short and J 1 base short, with 10 bases between. The CDR3 loop spans 15 amino acids. CDR1 and CDR2 (germline): ENHRY, SYGVKD. CDR3 amino acids: CAISEAGAAKNIQYF. CDR3 sequence (DNA): TGTGCCATCAGTGAAGCAGGGGCGGCCAAAAACATTCAGTACTTC.

The V and J genes are TRBV28 and TRBJ2-1; 8 bases match TRBD2. V shed 3 bases and J 8 bases; nucleotides not matched to a gene: 6. Germline-derived CDR1 and CDR2 are MDHEN and SYDVKM. The CDR3 totals 14 residues. Here the CDR3 reads CASSFFGLADEQFF. In DNA, the CDR3 is TGTGCCAGCAGTTTCTTCGGACTAGCAGATGAGCAGTTCTTC.

The chain has TRBV5-1 and TRBJ2-1; D gene unclear. This CDR3 has 16 residues. V was cut by 7 bases and J by 1 base, with 18 bases left in between. CDR1 is SGHRS and CDR2 is YFSETQ in the germline V gene. This chain's CDR3 is CASENDDKGSYNEQFF. The CDR3 DNA follows: TGCGCCAGCGAGAACGACGACAAGGGTTCCTACAATGAGCAGTTCTTC. Full variable domain (outside the CDR3, taken from reference TRBV5-1 and TRBJ2-1): KAGVTQTPRYLIKTRGQQVTLSCSPISGHRSVSWYQQTPGQGLQFLFEYFSETQRNKGNFPGRFSGRQFSNSRSEMNVSTLELGDSALYLCASENDDKGSYNEQFFGPGTRLTVL.

The chain carries TRBV18 and TRBJ2-5, with TRBD2 as a possible D gene (6 bases). V dropped 1 base and J dropped 0 bases, with 15 bases sitting between them. The CDR3 runs 17 residues. The germline gives CDR1 KGHSH, CDR2 LQKENI. The CDR3 loop reads CASSPRQGRGYQETQYF. The DNA of the CDR3 is TGTGCCAGCTCACCACGGCAGGGACGGGGGTACCAAGAGACCCAGTACTTC.

This clone was seen once. The rearrangement links TRBV27 to TRBJ2-3; TRBD2 aligns across 11 bases. The germline V gene encodes CDR1 MNHEY and CDR2 SMNVEV (reference sequence). The V segment lost 5 bases and the J segment 3 bases; nucleotides outside the gene matches: 7. The CDR3 is 16 amino acids. CDR3 amino acids: CASSLLAGGATDTQYF. The CDR3 coding sequence is TGTGCCAGCAGTCTTTTAGCGGGGGGGGCTACAGATACGCAGTATTTT.

V gene TRBV18 combines with J gene TRBJ1-6; D possibly corresponds to TRBD1 (6 bases). This CDR3 contains 15 residues. Germline V gene sequence: CDR1 KGHSH, CDR2 LQKENI. V was pared by 4 bases and J by 9 bases, with 16 bases between. CDR3 protein: CASSQARGLSSPLHF. The CDR3 region has the DNA TGTGCCAGCTCACAAGCCAGGGGTTTAAGTTCACCCCTCCACTTT.

V usage is TRBV7-9 and J usage is TRBJ1-2; D is unresolved. This CDR3 contains 15 residues. V dropped 5 bases and J dropped 7 bases, with 20 bases sitting between them. Germline V gene sequence: CDR1 SEHNR, CDR2 FQNEAQ (reference sequence). CDR3 DNA: TGTGCCAGCAGCGAGACGACACGGACCGGACCTGGCTACACCTTC. Encoded protein: CASSETTRTGPGYTF.

This clone occurred once. The chain joins TRBV11-2 to TRBJ1-1, with TRBD1 matching 8 bases. V shed 5 bases, J shed 4 bases, and the junction held 9 bases outside the gene matches. CDR1 and CDR2 (germline): SGHAT, FQNNGV. This CDR3 has 15 residues. CDR3 DNA sequence: TGTGCCAGCAGCAGGGACAGGCTGGATCGCACTGAAGCTTTCTTT. Amino acid sequence: CASSRDRLDRTEAFF.

This clone appeared a single time. The chain combines TRBV7-9 with TRBJ2-1; TRBD1 aligns across 7 bases. The germline V gene has CDR1 SEHNR and CDR2 FQNEAQ (reference sequence). Germline trimming cut 1 base from V and 8 bases from J; bases unmatched to any gene: 2. The CDR3 consists of 13 residues. The CDR3 here is CASSLDRGDEQFF. The CDR3 DNA reads as TGTGCCAGCAGCTTAGACAGGGGTGATGAGCAGTTCTTC.

This sequence joins TRBV28 and TRBJ2-5; D ambiguous. Germline V gives CDR1 MDHEN, CDR2 SYDVKM. The CDR3 contains 13 residues. Between the trimmed V and J ends, which lost 4 bases and 4 bases, there was a span of 10 bases. The CDR3 is CASSSSVPETQYF. The CDR3, as DNA: TGTGCCAGCAGTTCCAGCGTCCCAGAGACCCAGTACTTC.

The chain employs TRBV5-1 and TRBJ2-7, with a weak D call TRBD2 (5 bases). CDR1 is SGHRS, CDR2 YFSETQ, per germline. CDR3 size: 13 residues. V lost 0 bases and J 7 bases, leaving 11 bases between the germline ends. The CDR3 reads CASSLAGNPEQYF. CDR3 nucleotide sequence: TGCGCCAGCAGCTTGGCCGGGAATCCGGAGCAGTACTTC.

This clone appeared a few times. This sequence joins TRBV28 and TRBJ2-1; D is perhaps TRBD1 (7 bases). Looked up from germline, CDR1 is MDHEN and CDR2 is SYDVKM. The V end was cut by 1 base, the J end by 6 bases, with 13 bases between. CDR3 length: 15 amino acids. The CDR3 here is CASSLSGGLRNEQFF. CDR3 coding DNA: TGTGCCAGCAGTTTATCAGGGGGGTTGCGCAATGAGCAGTTCTTC.

This clone was observed a few times. The rearrangement uses TRBV19 and TRBJ1-2; perhaps TRBD1 as D (6 bases). The CDR3 runs to 14 residues. Germline V gene data show CDR1 as LNHDA and CDR2 as SQIVND (reference sequence). V was pared by 6 bases and J by 7 bases, with 18 bases between. The CDR3 here is CASSRLYRDGGYTF. The DNA for the CDR3 is TGTGCCAGTAGCCGCCTTTACAGGGACGGTGGCTACACCTTC. Variable domain in full (rest from reference TRBV19 and TRBJ1-2): DGGITQSPKYLFRKEGQNVTLSCEQNLNHDAMYWYRQDPGQGLRLIYYSQIVNDFQKGDIAEGYSVSREKKESFPLTVTSAQKNPTAFYLCASSRLYRDGGYTFGSGTRLTVV.

The J gene is TRBJ1-1, the V gene TRBV5-1; tentative D call: TRBD1 (5 bases). V was clipped by 4 bases and J by 6 bases, with 13 bases between them. Germline V gives CDR1 SGHRS, CDR2 YFSETQ. This CDR3 spans 13 amino acids. DNA of the CDR3: TGCGCCAGCAGCCCGATCGACAGATCTGAAGCTTTCTTT. Protein product: CASSPIDRSEAFF.